Each of the 18 T cell receptor beta chains below was sequenced from the same sample in a study of blood T cell repertoires in COVID-19. The assay was immunoSEQ multiplex PCR, and TCRdb's table has in-frame clones only and misses some. The data contain around 370,000 clones, around 90% of them singletons. Sample: peripheral blood. Receptors were obtained from a man in his late teens or twenties with active or convalescent COVID-19.

This rearrangement joins TRBV6-1 to TRBJ2-2; 12 nucleotides match TRBD2. The CDR3 loop spans 18 amino acids. Germline V gene lookup returns CDR1 MNHNS and CDR2 SASEGT. V gave up 4 bases and J gave up 7 bases; unmatched junction bases: 13. The CDR3 region is CASSAIWTGLAGNGELFF. The CDR3 DNA is TGTGCCAGCAGTGCTATCTGGACTGGACTAGCGGGGAACGGGGAGCTGTTTTTT.

The chain combines TRBV11-2 with TRBJ1-4; 9 positions match TRBD1. The V segment lost 5 bases and the J segment 5 bases; nucleotides outside the gene matches: 6. Germline loops: CDR1 SGHAT, CDR2 FQNNGV. This CDR3 is 15 amino acids long. The CDR3 is CASSTRQGGNEKLFF. The CDR3 coding sequence is TGTGCCAGCAGCACCCGACAGGGGGGAAATGAAAAACTGTTTTTT.

The chain carries TRBV7-2 and TRBJ2-5; unclear D gene. CDR3 size: 14 residues. Between the trimmed V and J ends, which lost 5 bases and 5 bases, there was a span of 15 bases. Per germline, CDR1 SGHTA and CDR2 FQGNSA. The CDR3 sequence is CASSARMARETQYF. The CDR3 DNA follows: TGTGCCAGCAGCGCCAGGATGGCCCGGGAGACCCAGTACTTC.

V gene TRBV29-1 combines with J gene TRBJ1-2; tentatively, D is TRBD1 (5 bases). CDR3 length equals 14 residues. Germline lookup yields CDR1 SQVTM and CDR2 ANQGSEA. Trimming left V 6 bases short and J 4 bases short, with 18 bases between. CDR3 nucleotides: TGCAGCGTAACAGGCGCCCTCGGCATCTATGGCTACACCTTC. Translated: CSVTGALGIYGYTF.

The V call is TRBV14, the J call TRBJ2-5, with TRBD1 matching over 9 bases. Trimming cost V 4 bases and J 5 bases; bases outside gene matches: 8. The length of the CDR3 is 15 residues. CDR1 and CDR2 (germline): SGHDN, FVKESK. CDR3 loop: CASSLPGQGRETQYF. CDR3 DNA sequence: TGTGCCAGCAGCCTCCCGGGACAGGGAAGGGAGACCCAGTACTTC.

The chain employs TRBV7-9 and TRBJ1-5, with a possible D match to TRBD1 (5 bases). The CDR3 runs to 14 residues. V lost 5 bases to trimming and J lost 3 bases, with 11 bases between them. Germline assignment: CDR1 SEHNR and CDR2 FQNEAQ (reference sequence). The CDR3 DNA is TGTGCCAGCAGCGTTCAGGGCAACAATCAGCCCCAGCATTTT. Its translation: CASSVQGNNQPQHF.

The J gene is TRBJ2-3, the V gene TRBV24-1; D call uncertain. The germline V and J ends were trimmed by 0 bases and 4 bases, with 7 bases remaining between them. CDR1 and CDR2 from the germline V gene are KGHDR and SFDVKD. The CDR3 length is 14 residues. The CDR3 DNA follows: TGTGCCACCAGTGATTTGCTCCTCTCAGATACGCAGTATTTT. It is translated as CATSDLLLSDTQYF.

The rearrangement links TRBV5-6 to TRBJ1-1; D not certain. V was pared by 7 bases and J by 8 bases, with 24 bases between. The CDR3 sequence is 15 residues long. In germline, CDR1 is SGHDT, CDR2 YYEEEE. CDR3 bases: TGTGCCAGCTTCGAACCTAGAGGCGGAGGGAACGAAGCTTTCTTT. This translates into CASFEPRGGGNEAFF. Supplemented by reference TRBV5-6 and TRBJ1-1, the full variable domain reads DAGVTQSPTHLIKTRGQQVTLRCSPKSGHDTVSWYQQALGQGPQFIFQYYEEEERQRGNFPDRFSGHQFPNYSSELNVNALLLGDSALYLCASFEPRGGGNEAFFGQGTRLTVV.

This rearrangement joins TRBV11-3 to TRBJ2-7; TRBD1 matches at 12 bases. Losses at the gene ends were 5 bases for V and 6 bases for J; bases not matched to a gene: 5. The CDR3 sequence is 14 residues long. The V gene's germline CDR1 is SGHNT and CDR2 YENEEA. The CDR3 loop reads CASSAGTGGPEQYF. The CDR3 DNA is TGTGCCAGCAGCGCGGGGACAGGGGGCCCCGAGCAGTACTTC.

The gene calls are TRBV5-1 and TRBJ2-7, with 7 bases that match TRBD1. This CDR3 comprises 14 residues. Germline-derived CDR1 and CDR2 are SGHRS and YFSETQ. With V trimmed by 5 bases and J by 0 bases, 5 bases remained unmatched. The CDR3 coding sequence is TGCGCCAGCAGAATTGCAGGGGGCTCCTACGAGCAGTACTTC. Translation: CASRIAGGSYEQYF.

The chain employs TRBV9 and TRBJ2-1; the D gene is possibly TRBD2 (6 bases). Germline V lookup: CDR1 SGDLS, CDR2 YYNGEE. V lost 0 bases, J lost 8 bases, and 6 bases lay in between. This CDR3 has 12 amino acids. CDR3 bases: TGTGCCAGCAGCGTAGGGGGGGATGAGCAGTTCTTC. Translation gives CASSVGGDEQFF.

CDR3 loop: CASSQEWDRGPDEQYF. CDR3 DNA: TGCGCCAGCAGCCAAGAATGGGACAGGGGTCCCGACGAGCAGTACTTC. The chain couples TRBV4-3 to TRBJ2-7; 10 bases fit TRBD1. This CDR3 spans 16 amino acids. Germline assignment: CDR1 LGHNA and CDR2 YSLEER. V lost 0 bases to trimming and J lost 5 bases; unmatched junction nucleotides: 7.

The chain combines TRBV4-3 with TRBJ2-5; TRBD2 aligns across 10 bases. Germline CDR1 LGHNA, CDR2 YSLEER. CDR3 length: 15 residues. After removal of 3 bases from V and 5 bases from J, the junction contained 6 bases not matched to a gene. CDR3 sequence reads: CASSQQLAGFETQYF. The DNA for the CDR3 is TGCGCCAGCAGCCAGCAACTAGCGGGGTTCGAGACCCAGTACTTC.

This chain joins TRBV4-3 and TRBJ2-5; tentative D call: TRBD1 (5 bases). CDR3 size: 14 residues. V lost 2 bases to trimming and J lost 1 base, with 8 bases between them. From germline, CDR1 is LGHNA and CDR2 YSLEER. CDR3 DNA sequence: TGCGCCAGCAGCCAATACAGGTCCCAAGAGACCCAGTACTTC. Translating gives CASSQYRSQETQYF.

This chain uses TRBV28 with TRBJ2-5; D is perhaps TRBD2 (5 bases). Germline V lookup: CDR1 MDHEN, CDR2 SYDVKM. V was shortened by 6 bases and J by 5 bases, with 10 bases between the two germline ends. The CDR3 totals 12 residues. The DNA of the CDR3 is TGTGCCAGCAGGGACTCCCGGGAGACCCAGTACTTC. Translation: CASRDSRETQYF.

The chain recombines TRBV6-2 or TRBV6-3 with TRBJ1-1, with TRBD1 as a possible D gene (6 bases). Germline CDR1 MNHEY, CDR2 SVGEGT. The V and J ends lost 0 bases and 2 bases respectively, with 13 bases between them. The length of the CDR3 is 16 residues. CDR3 sequence reads: CASSYSLRGGNTEAFF. Here the CDR3 DNA reads TGTGCCAGCAGTTACTCGCTAAGGGGGGGAAACACTGAAGCTTTCTTT.

J is TRBJ2-7 and V is TRBV7-6; 8 nucleotides match TRBD2. CDR1 and CDR2 from the germline V gene are SGHVS and FNYEAQ. Losses at the gene ends were 3 bases for V and 1 base for J; bases not matched to a gene: 5. This CDR3 spans 15 amino acids. This CDR3 is CASSFSGASSYEQYF. CDR3 bases: TGTGCCAGCAGCTTTAGCGGGGCCAGTTCCTACGAGCAGTACTTC.

This clone is a singleton in its sample. The chain uses TRBV9 and TRBJ1-4; tentative D call: TRBD1 (5 bases). CDR3 length: 15 amino acids. CDR1 SGDLS and CDR2 YYNGEE come from the germline V gene. The V gene lost 0 bases and the J gene lost 7 bases, with 13 bases spanning the gap. CDR3 sequence reads: CASSVETVGGEKLFF. CDR3 sequence (DNA): TGTGCCAGCAGCGTAGAAACAGTGGGGGGTGAAAAACTGTTTTTT.